The clone carrying this T cell receptor (beta chain) showed up just a few times. MiXCR, applied by TCRdb to the 5' RACE reads, yields one record per CDR3 protein. The table includes 380,000 or so distinct CDR3 sequences, roughly an eighth detected once. Germline V gene data show CDR1 as MGHRA and CDR2 as YSYEKL. This CDR3 contains 14 residues. The ends were cut back, 1 base at V and 4 bases at J, with 8 bases in the middle. The data stem from a study of T-cell memory formation after mild COVID-19. This clonotype originated in a man between 18 and 29 years old who had mild COVID-19 (a few samples of this study predate the infection). Cell type and time point are not known. This chain connects TRBV4-1 to TRBJ2-4; D is unresolved. The sample consisted of PBMCs or a T cell subset sorted from them (not recorded which). The CDR3 coding sequence is TGCGCCAGCAGCCAAGTGGGCCTGAAAAACATTCAGTACTTC. This gives the protein CASSQVGLKNIQYF.